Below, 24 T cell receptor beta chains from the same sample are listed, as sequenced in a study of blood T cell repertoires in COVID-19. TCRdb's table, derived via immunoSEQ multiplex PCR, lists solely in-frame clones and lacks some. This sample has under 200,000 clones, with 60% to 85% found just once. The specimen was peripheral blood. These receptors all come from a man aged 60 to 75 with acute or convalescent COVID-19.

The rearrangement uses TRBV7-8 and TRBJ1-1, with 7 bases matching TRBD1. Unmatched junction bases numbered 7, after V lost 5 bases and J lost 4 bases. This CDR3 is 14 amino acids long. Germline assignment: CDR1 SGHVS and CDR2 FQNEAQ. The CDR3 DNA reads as TGTGCCAGCAGCCGAGACAGGGTACCCACTGAAGCTTTCTTT. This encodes CASSRDRVPTEAFF.

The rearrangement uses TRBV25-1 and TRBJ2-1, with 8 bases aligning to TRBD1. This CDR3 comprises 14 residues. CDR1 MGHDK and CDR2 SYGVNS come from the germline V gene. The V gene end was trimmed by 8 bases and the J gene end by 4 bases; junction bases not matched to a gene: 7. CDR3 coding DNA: TGTGCCAGCCAAGACCGGGACAGGTACAATGAGCAGTTCTTC. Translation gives CASQDRDRYNEQFF.

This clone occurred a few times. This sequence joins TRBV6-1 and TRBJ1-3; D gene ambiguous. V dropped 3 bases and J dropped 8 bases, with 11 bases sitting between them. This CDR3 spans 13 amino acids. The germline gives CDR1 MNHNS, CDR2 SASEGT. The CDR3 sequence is CASSERGSDTIYF. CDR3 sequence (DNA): TGTGCCAGCAGTGAGCGAGGGTCGGACACCATATATTTT.

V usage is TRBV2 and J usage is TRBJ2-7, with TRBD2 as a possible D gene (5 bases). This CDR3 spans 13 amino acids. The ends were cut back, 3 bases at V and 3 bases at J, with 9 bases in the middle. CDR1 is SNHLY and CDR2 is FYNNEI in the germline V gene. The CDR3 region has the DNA TGTGCCAGCAGTGACCCGGAGGACTACGAGCAGTACTTC. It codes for CASSDPEDYEQYF.

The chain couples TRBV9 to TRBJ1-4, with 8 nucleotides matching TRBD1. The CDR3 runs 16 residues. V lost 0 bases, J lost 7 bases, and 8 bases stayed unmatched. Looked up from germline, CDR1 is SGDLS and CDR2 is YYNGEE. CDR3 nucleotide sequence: TGTGCCAGCAGCGTAGACCAGGGGGCGCCCATTGAAAAACTGTTTTTT. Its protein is CASSVDQGAPIEKLFF.

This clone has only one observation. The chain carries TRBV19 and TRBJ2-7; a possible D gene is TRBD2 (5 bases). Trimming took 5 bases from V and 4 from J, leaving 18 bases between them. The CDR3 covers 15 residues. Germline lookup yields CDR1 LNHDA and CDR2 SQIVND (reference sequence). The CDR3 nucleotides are TGTGCCAGTAGTGTTGCGGGCGGGTTAGGATACGAGCAGTACTTC. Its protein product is CASSVAGGLGYEQYF.

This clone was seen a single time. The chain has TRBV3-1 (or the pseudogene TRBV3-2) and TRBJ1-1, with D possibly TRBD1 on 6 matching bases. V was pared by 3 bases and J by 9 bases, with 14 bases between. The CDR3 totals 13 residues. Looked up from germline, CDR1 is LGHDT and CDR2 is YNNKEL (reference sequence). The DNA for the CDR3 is TGTGCCAGCAGCCAGGGCAGGGGCAGGAAAGCTTTCTTT. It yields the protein CASSQGRGRKAFF.

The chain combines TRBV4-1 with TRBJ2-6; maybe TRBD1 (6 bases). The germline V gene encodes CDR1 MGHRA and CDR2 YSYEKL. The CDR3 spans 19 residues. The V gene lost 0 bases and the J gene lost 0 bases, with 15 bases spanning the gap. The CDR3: CASSQDLLGARSGANVLTF. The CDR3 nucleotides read TGCGCCAGCAGCCAAGATCTTTTGGGGGCACGCTCTGGGGCCAACGTCCTGACTTTC.

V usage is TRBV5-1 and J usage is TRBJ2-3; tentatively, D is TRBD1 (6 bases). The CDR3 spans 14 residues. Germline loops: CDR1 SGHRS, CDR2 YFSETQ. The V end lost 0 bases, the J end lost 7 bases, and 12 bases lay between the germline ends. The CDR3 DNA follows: TGCGCCAGCAGCTTGGCAACCAGGGGTTATACGCAGTATTTT. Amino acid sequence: CASSLATRGYTQYF.

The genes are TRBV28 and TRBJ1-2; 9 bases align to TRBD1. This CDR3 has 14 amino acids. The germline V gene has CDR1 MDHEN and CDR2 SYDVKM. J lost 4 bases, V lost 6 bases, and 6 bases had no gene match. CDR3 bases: TGTGCCAGCAGCCGGGGACAGGGAGGCTATGGCTACACCTTC. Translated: CASSRGQGGYGYTF.

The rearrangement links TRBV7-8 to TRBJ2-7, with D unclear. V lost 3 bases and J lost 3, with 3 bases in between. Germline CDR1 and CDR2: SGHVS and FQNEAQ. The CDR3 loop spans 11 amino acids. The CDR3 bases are TGTGCCAGCAGCTTGTACTACGAGCAGTACTTC. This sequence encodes CASSLYYEQYF.

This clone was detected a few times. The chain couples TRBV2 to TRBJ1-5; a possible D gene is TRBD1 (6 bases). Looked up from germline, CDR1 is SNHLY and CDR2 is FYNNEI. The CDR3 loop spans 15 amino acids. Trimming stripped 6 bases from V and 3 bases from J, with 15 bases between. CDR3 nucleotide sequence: TGTGCCAGCAGAACCGACGACAGGTTCAATCAGCCCCAGCATTTT. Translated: CASRTDDRFNQPQHF.

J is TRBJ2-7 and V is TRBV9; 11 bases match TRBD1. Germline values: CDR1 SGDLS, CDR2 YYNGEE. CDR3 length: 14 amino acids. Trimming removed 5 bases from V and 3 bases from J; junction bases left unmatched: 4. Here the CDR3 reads CASSSGTGGYEQYF. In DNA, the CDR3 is TGTGCCAGCAGTTCCGGGACAGGGGGCTACGAGCAGTACTTC. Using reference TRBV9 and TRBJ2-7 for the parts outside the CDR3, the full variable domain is DSGVTQTPKHLITATGQRVTLRCSPRSGDLSVYWYQQSLDQGLQFLIQYYNGEERAKGNILERFSAQQFPDLHSELNLSSLELGDSALYFCASSSGTGGYEQYFGPGTRLTVT.

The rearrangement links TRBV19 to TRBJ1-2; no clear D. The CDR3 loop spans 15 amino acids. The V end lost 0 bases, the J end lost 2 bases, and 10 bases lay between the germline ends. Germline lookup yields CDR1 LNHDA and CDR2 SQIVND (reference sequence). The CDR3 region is CASSIDALENYGYTF. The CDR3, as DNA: TGTGCCAGTAGTATAGATGCGTTGGAGAACTATGGCTACACCTTC.

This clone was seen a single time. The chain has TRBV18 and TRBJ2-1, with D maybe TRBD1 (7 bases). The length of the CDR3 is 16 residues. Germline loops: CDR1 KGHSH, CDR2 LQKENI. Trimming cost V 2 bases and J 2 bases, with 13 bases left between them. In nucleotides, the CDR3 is TGTGCCAGCTCACCAATTGACAGGGAGGCCTACAATGAGCAGTTCTTC. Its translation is CASSPIDREAYNEQFF.

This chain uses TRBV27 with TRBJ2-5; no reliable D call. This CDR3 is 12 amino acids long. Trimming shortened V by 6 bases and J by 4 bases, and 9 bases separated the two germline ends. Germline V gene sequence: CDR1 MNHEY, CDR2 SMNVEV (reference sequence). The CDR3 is CASSVGGETQYF. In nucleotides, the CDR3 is TGTGCCAGCAGCGTTGGCGGAGAGACCCAGTACTTC.

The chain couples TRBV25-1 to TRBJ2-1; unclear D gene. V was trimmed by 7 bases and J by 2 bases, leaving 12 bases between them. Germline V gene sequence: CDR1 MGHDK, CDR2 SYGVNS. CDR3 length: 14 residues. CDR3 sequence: CASKSGSTYNEQFF. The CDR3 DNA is TGTGCCAGCAAGTCGGGTAGCACCTACAATGAGCAGTTCTTC. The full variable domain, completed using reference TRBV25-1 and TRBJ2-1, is EADIYQTPRYLVIGTGKKITLECSQTMGHDKMYWYQQDPGMELHLIHYSYGVNSTEKGDLSSESTVSRIRTEHFPLTLESARPSHTSQYLCASKSGSTYNEQFFGPGTRLTVL.

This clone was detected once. CDR3: CASTQRQGRAEAFF. CDR3 coding DNA: TGTGCCAGCACCCAGAGACAGGGGCGTGCTGAAGCTTTCTTT. This rearrangement joins TRBV7-6 to TRBJ1-1; the match to TRBD1 covers 8 bases. Germline-derived CDR1 and CDR2 are SGHVS and FNYEAQ. This CDR3 spans 14 amino acids. Losses at the gene ends were 7 bases for V and 6 bases for J; bases not matched to a gene: 10.

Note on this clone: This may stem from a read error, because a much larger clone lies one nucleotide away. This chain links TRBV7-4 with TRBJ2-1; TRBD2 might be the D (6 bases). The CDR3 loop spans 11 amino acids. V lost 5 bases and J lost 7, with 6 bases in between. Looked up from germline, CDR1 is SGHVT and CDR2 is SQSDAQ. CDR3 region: CASSGRNEQFF. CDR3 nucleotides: TGTGCCAGCAGCGGGAGGAATGAGCAGTTCTTC.

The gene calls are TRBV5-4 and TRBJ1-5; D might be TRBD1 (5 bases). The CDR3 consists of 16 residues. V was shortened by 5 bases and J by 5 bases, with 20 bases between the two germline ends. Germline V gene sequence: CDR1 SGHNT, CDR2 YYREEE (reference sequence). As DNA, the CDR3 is TGTGCCAGCAGTCTCTCCGGGCGGGGCGCCGATCAGCCCCAGCATTTT. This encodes CASSLSGRGADQPQHF.

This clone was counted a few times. The CDR3 is CAWTRRDRGNTIYF. The CDR3 coding sequence is TGTGCCTGGACACGGCGGGATCGCGGAAACACCATATATTTT. The chain carries TRBV30 and TRBJ1-3; D gene unclear. The V and J ends lost 4 bases and 4 bases respectively, with 14 bases between them. CDR3 length equals 14 residues. CDR1 is GTSNPN and CDR2 is SVGIG in the germline V gene (reference sequence). Variable domain in full (rest from reference TRBV30 and TRBJ1-3): SQTIHQWPATLVQPVGSPLSLECTVEGTSNPNLYWYRQAAGRGLQLLFYSVGIGQISSEVPQNLSASRPQDRQFILSSKKLLLSDSGFYLCAWTRRDRGNTIYFGEGSWLTVV.

Here the CDR3 reads CASSRKGFDKDEQFF. DNA of the CDR3: TGTGCCAGCAGTAGAAAGGGGTTTGACAAGGATGAGCAGTTCTTC. The chain joins TRBV6-6 to TRBJ2-1, with a weak D call TRBD1 (5 bases). V lost 5 bases, J lost 8 bases, and 19 bases lay in between. The CDR3 has 15 amino acids. The germline V gene encodes CDR1 MNHNY and CDR2 SVGAGI (reference sequence).

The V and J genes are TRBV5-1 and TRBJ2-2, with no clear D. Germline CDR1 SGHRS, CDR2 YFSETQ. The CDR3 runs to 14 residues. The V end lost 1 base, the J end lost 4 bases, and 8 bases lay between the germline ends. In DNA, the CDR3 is TGCGCCAGCAGCTTGAAAGCGTCCACCGGGGAGCTGTTTTTT. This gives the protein CASSLKASTGELFF.

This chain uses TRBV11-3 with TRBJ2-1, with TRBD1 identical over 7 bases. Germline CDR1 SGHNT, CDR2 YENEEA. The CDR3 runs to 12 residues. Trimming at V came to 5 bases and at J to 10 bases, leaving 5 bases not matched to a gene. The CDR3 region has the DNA TGTGCCAGCAGCCTCCCACAGGGGGAGCAGTTCTTC. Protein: CASSLPQGEQFF. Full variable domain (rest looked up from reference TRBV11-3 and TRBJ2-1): EAGVVQSPRYKIIEKKQPVAFWCNPISGHNTLYWYLQNLGQGPELLIRYENEEAVDDSQLPKDRFSAERLKGVDSTLKIQPAELGDSAVYLCASSLPQGEQFFGPGTRLTVL.